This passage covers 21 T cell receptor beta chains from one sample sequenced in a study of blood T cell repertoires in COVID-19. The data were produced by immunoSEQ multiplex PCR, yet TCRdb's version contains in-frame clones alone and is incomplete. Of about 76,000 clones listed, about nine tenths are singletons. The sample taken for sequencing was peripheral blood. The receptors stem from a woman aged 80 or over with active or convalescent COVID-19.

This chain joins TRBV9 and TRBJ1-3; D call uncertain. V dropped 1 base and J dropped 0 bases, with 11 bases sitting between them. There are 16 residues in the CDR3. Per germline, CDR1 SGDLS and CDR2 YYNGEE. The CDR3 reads CASSVMAAPSGNTIYF. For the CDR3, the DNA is TGTGCCAGCAGCGTAATGGCGGCCCCCTCTGGAAACACCATATATTTT. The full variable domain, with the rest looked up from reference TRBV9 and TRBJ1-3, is DSGVTQTPKHLITATGQRVTLRCSPRSGDLSVYWYQQSLDQGLQFLIQYYNGEERAKGNILERFSAQQFPDLHSELNLSSLELGDSALYFCASSVMAAPSGNTIYFGEGSWLTVV.

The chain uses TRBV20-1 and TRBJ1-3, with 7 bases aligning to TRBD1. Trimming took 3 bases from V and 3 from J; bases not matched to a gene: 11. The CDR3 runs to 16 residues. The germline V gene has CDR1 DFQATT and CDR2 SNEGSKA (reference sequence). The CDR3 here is CSASYINRGIGNTIYF. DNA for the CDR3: TGCAGTGCTAGTTATATTAACAGGGGAATTGGAAACACCATATATTTT.

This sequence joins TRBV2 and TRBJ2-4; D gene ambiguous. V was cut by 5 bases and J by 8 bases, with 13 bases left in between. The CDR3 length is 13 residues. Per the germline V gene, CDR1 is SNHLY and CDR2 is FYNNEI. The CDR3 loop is CASSIVHTDIQYF. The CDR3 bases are TGTGCCAGCAGTATCGTCCATACGGACATTCAGTACTTC.

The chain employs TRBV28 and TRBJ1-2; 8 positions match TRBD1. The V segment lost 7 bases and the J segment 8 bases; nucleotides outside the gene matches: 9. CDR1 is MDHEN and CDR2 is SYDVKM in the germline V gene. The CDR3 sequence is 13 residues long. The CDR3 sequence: CASTSPGQGGYTF. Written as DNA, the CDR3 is TGTGCCAGCACGTCCCCAGGACAGGGCGGCTACACCTTC.

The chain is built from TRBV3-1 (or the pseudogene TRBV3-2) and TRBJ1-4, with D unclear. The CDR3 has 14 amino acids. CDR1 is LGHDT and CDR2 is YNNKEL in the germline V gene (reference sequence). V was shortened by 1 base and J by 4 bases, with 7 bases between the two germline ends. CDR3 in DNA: TGTGCCAGCAGCCAAGGAGGATATAATGAAAAACTGTTTTTT. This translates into CASSQGGYNEKLFF.

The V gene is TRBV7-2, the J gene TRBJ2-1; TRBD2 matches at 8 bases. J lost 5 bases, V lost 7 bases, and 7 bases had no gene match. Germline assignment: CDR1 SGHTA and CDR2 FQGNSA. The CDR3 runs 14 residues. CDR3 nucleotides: TGTGCCAGCACCACCGGACTAGCCAACAATGAGCAGTTCTTC. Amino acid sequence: CASTTGLANNEQFF.

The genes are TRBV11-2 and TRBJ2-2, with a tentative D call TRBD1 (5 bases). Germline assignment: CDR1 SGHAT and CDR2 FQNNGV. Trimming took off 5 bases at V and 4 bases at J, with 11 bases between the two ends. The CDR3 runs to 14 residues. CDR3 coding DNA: TGTGCCAGCAGCGCATATCAGGGCACCGGGGAGCTGTTTTTT. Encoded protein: CASSAYQGTGELFF.

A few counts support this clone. The CDR3 region is CASSLARTGRQPQHF. In nucleotides, the CDR3 is TGTGCCAGCAGCTTAGCGCGGACAGGGCGGCAGCCCCAGCATTTT. The J gene is TRBJ1-5, the V gene TRBV7-2, with 8 bases identical to TRBD1. This CDR3 region has 15 residues. With V trimmed by 0 bases and J by 7 bases, 5 bases remained unmatched. Germline-derived CDR1 and CDR2 are SGHTA and FQGNSA. Filled out from reference TRBV7-2 and TRBJ1-5, the complete variable domain reads GAGVSQSPSNKVTEKGKDVELRCDPISGHTALYWYRQSLGQGLEFLIYFQGNSAPDKSGLPSDRFSAERTGGSVSTLTIQRTQQEDSAVYLCASSLARTGRQPQHFGDGTRLSIL.

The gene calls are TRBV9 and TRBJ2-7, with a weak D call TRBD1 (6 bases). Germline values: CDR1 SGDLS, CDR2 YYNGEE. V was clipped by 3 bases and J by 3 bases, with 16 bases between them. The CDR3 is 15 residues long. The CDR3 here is CASSATGTTVYEQYF. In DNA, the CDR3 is TGTGCCAGCAGCGCCACGGGGACAACCGTCTACGAGCAGTACTTC.

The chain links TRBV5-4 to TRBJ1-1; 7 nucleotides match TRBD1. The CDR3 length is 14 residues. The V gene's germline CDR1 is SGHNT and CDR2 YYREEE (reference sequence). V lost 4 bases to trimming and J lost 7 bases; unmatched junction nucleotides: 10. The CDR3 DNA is TGTGCCAGCAGCCTAGGGGGCGTCGAGATTGAAGCTTTCTTT. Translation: CASSLGGVEIEAFF.

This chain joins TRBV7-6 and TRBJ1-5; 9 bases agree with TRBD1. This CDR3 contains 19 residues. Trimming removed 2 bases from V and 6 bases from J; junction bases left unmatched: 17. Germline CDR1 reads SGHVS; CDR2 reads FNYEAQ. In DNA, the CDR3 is TGTGCCAGCAGCTTATGGCCCTCGACCGGGACAGGGAGTGGTCAGCCCCAGCATTTT. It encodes CASSLWPSTGTGSGQPQHF.

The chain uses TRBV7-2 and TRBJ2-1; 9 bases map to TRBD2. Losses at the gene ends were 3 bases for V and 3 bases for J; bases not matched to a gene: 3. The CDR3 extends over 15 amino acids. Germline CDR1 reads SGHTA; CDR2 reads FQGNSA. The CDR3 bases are TGTGCCAGCAGCTTGAGTAGCGGGGGCTACAATGAGCAGTTCTTC. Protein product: CASSLSSGGYNEQFF.

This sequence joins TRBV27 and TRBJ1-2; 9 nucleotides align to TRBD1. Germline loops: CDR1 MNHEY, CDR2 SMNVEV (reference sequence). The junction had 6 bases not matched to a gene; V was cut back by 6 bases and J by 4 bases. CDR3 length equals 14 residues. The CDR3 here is CASSPGTGTYGYTF. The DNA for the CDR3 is TGTGCCAGCAGCCCGGGGACAGGGACCTATGGCTACACCTTC.

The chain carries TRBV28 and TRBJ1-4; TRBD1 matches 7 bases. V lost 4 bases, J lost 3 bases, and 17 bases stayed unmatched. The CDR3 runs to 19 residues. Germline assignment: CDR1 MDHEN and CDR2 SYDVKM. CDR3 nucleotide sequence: TGTGCCAGCAGTTATCGGACGCCGAAGACAGGGATTTCTAATGAAAAACTGTTTTTT. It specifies CASSYRTPKTGISNEKLFF.

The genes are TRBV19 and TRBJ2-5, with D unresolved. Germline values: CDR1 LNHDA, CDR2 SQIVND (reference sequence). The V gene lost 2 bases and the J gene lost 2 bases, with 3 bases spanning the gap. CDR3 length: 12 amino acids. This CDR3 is CASSISQETQYF. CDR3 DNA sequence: TGTGCCAGTAGTATATCTCAAGAGACCCAGTACTTC.

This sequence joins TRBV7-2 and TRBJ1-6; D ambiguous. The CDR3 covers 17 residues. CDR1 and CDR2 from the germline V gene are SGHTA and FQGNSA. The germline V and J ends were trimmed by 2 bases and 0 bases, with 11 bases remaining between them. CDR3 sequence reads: CASSLRSPPSYNSPLHF. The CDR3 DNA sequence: TGTGCCAGCAGCTTACGGAGCCCGCCCTCCTATAATTCACCCCTCCACTTT.

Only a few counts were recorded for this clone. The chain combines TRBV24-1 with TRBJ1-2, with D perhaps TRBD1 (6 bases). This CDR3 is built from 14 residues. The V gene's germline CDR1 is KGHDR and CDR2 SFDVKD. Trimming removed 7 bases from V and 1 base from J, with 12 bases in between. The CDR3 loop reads CATSLDRYNYGYTF. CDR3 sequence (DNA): TGTGCCACCAGCTTGGACAGATATAACTATGGCTACACCTTC.

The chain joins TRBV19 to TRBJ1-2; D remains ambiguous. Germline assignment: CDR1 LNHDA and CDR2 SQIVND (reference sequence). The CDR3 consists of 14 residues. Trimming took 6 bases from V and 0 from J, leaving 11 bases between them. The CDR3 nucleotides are TGTGCCAGTAGCCTCGGGGTGGCTAACTATGGCTACACCTTC. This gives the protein CASSLGVANYGYTF.

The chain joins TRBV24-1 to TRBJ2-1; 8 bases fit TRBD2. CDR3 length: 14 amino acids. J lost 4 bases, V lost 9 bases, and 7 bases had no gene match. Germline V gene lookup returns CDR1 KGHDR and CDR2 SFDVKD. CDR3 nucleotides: TGTGCCACCGCCGGGGGGGCCGTGTACAATGAGCAGTTCTTC. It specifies CATAGGAVYNEQFF.

CDR3 region: CASSSLAGLTDTQYF. The CDR3 region has the DNA TGTGCCAGTAGTAGTCTAGCGGGCCTCACAGATACGCAGTATTTT. The J gene is TRBJ2-3, the V gene TRBV19; 8 bases are a match to TRBD2. The CDR3 has 15 amino acids. V shed 4 bases and J 2 bases; nucleotides not matched to a gene: 5. In germline, CDR1 is LNHDA, CDR2 SQIVND (reference sequence).

The CDR3 spells CASSTGTGTYGYTF. In DNA form, the CDR3 reads TGTGCCAGCAGCACCGGGACAGGGACCTATGGCTACACCTTC. The V call is TRBV5-6, the J call TRBJ1-2; 9 bases agree with TRBD1. CDR3 length: 14 amino acids. Germline CDR1 SGHDT, CDR2 YYEEEE. V shed 4 bases, J shed 4 bases, and the junction held 5 bases outside the gene matches. Based on the CDR3 plus reference TRBV5-6 and TRBJ1-2, the full variable domain is DAGVTQSPTHLIKTRGQQVTLRCSPKSGHDTVSWYQQALGQGPQFIFQYYEEEERQRGNFPDRFSGHQFPNYSSELNVNALLLGDSALYLCASSTGTGTYGYTFGSGTRLTVV.